This T cell receptor beta chain was sequenced in a study of vaccination effects on CD4 cells after COVID-19. Study details: Participants were vaccinated with two doses of either the BNT162b2 or mRNA-1273 vaccine.

Notes on this clone: Its matching antigen is unknown.

ViraFEST assay sequencing came after antigen-specific CD4+ T cells were expanded with viral peptide pools. Subsequent to 10 days of culture, CD4+ T cells were isolated. This CDR3 contains 17 residues. Per the germline V gene, CDR1 is LNHNV and CDR2 is YYDKDF (reference sequence). J gave up 4 bases and V 0 bases, and 11 bases lay outside the gene matches. Using immunoSEQ multiplex PCR, the repertoire was profiled, and TCRdb retains in-frame clones only, with some absent. The top ten hold 25% to 30% of the sample, which has 25,000 to 35,000 clones, approximately 61% seen once. V is TRBV15 and J is TRBJ1-2; 7 bases are a match to TRBD1. This clonotype was obtained from a human donor who received a COVID-19 vaccine. The sequencing here drew on CD4+ T cells from PBMCs cultured with HCoV-229E spike peptides, taken before COVID-19 vaccination. The DNA of the CDR3 is TGTGCCACCAGCAGAGATCTCCCCTCGACAGGGACCTATGGCTACACCTTC. Its protein product is CATSRDLPSTGTYGYTF.